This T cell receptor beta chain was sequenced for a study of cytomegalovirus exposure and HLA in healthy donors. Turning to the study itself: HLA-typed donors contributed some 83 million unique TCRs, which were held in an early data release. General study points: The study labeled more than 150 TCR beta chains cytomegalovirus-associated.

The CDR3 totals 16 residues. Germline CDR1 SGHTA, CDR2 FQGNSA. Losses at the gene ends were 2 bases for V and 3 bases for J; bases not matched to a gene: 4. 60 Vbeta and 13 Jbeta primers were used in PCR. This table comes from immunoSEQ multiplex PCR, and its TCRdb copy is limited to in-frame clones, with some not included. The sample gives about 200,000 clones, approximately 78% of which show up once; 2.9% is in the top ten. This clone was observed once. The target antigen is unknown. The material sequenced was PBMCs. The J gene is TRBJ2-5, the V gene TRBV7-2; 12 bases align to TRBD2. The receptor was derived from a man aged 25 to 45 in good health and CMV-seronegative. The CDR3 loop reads CASSLSLAGGEETQYF. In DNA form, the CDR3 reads TGTGCCAGCAGCTTATCCCTAGCGGGGGGGGAAGAGACCCAGTACTTC.